The T cell receptor (beta chain) described here comes from a study of blood T cell repertoires in COVID-19. The assay was immunoSEQ multiplex PCR, and TCRdb's table has in-frame clones only and misses some. The sample yields 250,000 or so clones, around nine tenths seen once. In germline, CDR1 is SGHNT, CDR2 YENEEA. Trimming removed 0 bases from V and 4 bases from J, with 16 bases in between. The CDR3 length is 17 residues. The V and J genes are TRBV11-3 and TRBJ2-1; D possibly corresponds to TRBD1 (6 bases). Sample: PBMCs or T cells enriched from blood (not recorded which). The source of this sequence is a woman younger than 45 who had been exposed to COVID-19. CDR3 in DNA: TGTGCCAGCAGCTTAGATCCTCATGGGGGCTTTTACAATGAGCAGTTCTTC. This encodes CASSLDPHGGFYNEQFF.